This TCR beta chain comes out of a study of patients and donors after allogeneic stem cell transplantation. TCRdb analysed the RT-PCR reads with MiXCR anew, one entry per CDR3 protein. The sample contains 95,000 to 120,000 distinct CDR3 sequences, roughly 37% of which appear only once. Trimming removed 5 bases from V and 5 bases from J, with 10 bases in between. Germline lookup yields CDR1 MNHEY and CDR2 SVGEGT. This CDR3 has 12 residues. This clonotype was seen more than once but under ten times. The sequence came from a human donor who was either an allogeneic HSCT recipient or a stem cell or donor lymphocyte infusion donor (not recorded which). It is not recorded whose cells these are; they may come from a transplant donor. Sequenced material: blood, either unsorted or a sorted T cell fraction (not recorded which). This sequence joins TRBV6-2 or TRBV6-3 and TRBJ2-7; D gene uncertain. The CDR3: CASSLKGNEQYF. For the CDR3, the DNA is TGTGCCAGCAGTCTAAAAGGCAACGAGCAGTACTTC.